This T cell receptor (beta chain) was captured by sequencing in a study of radiation and T cells in renal cell carcinoma. Study-level background: Nephrectomy followed 15 Gy stereotactic body radiation by 4 weeks.

The ends lost 4 bases at V and 5 bases at J; junction bases unmatched: 0. CDR3 length: 13 amino acids. Germline loops: CDR1 SGHAT, CDR2 FQNNGV. The time point here: baseline pretreatment blood. As to treatment: 15 Gy SBRT to primary tumor, nephrectomy 4 weeks later. TCRdb's table, derived via immunoSEQ multiplex PCR, lists solely in-frame clones and lacks some. The data hold about 150,000 clones, with about 88% observed a single time. The TCR originated in a woman between 50 and 59 years old with renal cell carcinoma. This specimen consisted of blood, obtained from a patient whose treatment included radiotherapy and nephrectomy. The rearrangement joins TRBV11-2 to TRBJ2-2, with 8 positions matching TRBD1. CDR3 DNA sequence: TGTGCCAGCAGCTGGACAGGGACCGGGGAGCTGTTTTTT. Encoded protein: CASSWTGTGELFF.